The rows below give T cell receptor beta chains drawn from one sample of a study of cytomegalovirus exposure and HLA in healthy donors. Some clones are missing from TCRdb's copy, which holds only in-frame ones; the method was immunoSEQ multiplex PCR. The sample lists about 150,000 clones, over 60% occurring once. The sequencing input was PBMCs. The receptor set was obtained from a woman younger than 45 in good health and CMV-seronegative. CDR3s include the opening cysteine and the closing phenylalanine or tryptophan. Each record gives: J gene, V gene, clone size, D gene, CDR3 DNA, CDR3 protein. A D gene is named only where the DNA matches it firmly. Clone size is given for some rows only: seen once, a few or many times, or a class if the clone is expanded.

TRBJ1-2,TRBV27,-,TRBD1,TGTGCCAGCAGTTTACTATCTGCAGGGGGCTATGGCTACACCTTC,CASSLLSAGGYGYTF
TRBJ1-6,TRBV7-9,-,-,TGTGCCAGCAGCTTAGCCGCGGGTTCACTCCTCCACTTT,CASSLAAGSLLHF
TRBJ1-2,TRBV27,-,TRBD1,TGTGCCAGCAGTTTATCTCCCCGGGACAGTTATGGCTACACCTTC,CASSLSPRDSYGYTF
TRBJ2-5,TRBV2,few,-,TGTGCCAGCAGTGATAGGAGGGATTACAAGATCGAGACCCAGTACTTC,CASSDRRDYKIETQYF
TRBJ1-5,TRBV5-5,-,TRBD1,TGTGCCAGCAGTGCGACAGGGGTTAGCAATCAGCCCCAGCATTTT,CASSATGVSNQPQHF
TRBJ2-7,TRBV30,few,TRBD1,TGTGCCTGGAGCACAGGGGGCTACGAGCAGTACTTC,CAWSTGGYEQYF
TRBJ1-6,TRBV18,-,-,TGTGCCAGCTCGCCTAGTCAGGGGAGTTTGGGTTCACCCCTCCACTTT,CASSPSQGSLGSPLHF
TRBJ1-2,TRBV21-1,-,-,TGTGCCAGCACCGAAGGGTATAGTAGGGGTTATGGCTACACCTTC,CASTEGYSRGYGYTF
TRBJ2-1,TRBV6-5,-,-,TGTGCCAGCAGGCCCGAGGGTGACAATGAGCAGTTCTTC,CASRPEGDNEQFF
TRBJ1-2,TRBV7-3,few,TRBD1,TGTGCCAGCAGCTTAGTTCCAGGACAGGGGTTTGGCTACACCTTC,CASSLVPGQGFGYTF
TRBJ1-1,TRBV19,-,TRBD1,TGTGCCAGTAGTACAAGGACAGGAAACACTGAAGCTTTCTTT,CASSTRTGNTEAFF
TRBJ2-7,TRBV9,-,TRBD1,TGTGCCAGCAGCTCTCAGGACAGGGGCTCCTACGAGCAGTACTTC,CASSSQDRGSYEQYF
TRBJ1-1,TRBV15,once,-,TGTGCCACCACCTTAAGCCCCGGCGGGAGATCCACTGAAGCTTTCTTT,CATTLSPGGRSTEAFF
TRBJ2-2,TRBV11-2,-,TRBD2,TGTGCCAGCAGCCCACAGACTAGCGGGGGGGTGACCGGGGAGCTGTTTTTT,CASSPQTSGGVTGELFF
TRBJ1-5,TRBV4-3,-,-,TGCGCCAGCAGCCAAACAGGGAACCAGCCCCAGCATTTT,CASSQTGNQPQHF
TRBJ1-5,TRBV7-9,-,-,TGTGCCAGCAGCTTATCAGGGGTGGGTCAGCCCCAGCATTTT,CASSLSGVGQPQHF
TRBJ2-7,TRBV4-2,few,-,TGTGCCAGCAGCCCTCAGGGGCTCCCAGGACAGCCATTTAACGAGCAGTACTTC,CASSPQGLPGQPFNEQYF
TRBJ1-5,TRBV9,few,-,TGTGCCAGCAGTGGGCCGGGCAATCAGCCCCAGCATTTT,CASSGPGNQPQHF
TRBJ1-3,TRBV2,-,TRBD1,TGTGCCAGCATCCAGGGACAGGGCCCTGGAAACACCATATATTTT,CASIQGQGPGNTIYF
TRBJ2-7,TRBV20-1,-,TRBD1,TGCACTGGGACAGTCCAAGGCGAGCAGTACTTC,CTGTVQGEQYF
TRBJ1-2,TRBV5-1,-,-,TGCGCCAGCAGCTCCGTGGGGGCAGGCCATGTCTATGGCTACACCTTC,CASSSVGAGHVYGYTF
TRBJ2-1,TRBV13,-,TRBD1,TGTGCCAGCAGCTTCAGCGGACAGGGCGGTGAGCAGTTCTTC,CASSFSGQGGEQFF
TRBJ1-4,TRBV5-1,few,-,TGCGCCAGCAGCTTGAGAGGACAGCCCTATGAAAAACTGTTTTTT,CASSLRGQPYEKLFF
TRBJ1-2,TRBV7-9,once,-,TGTGCCAGCAGCGTCCCAGGGGTTCCCGGCTACACCTTC,CASSVPGVPGYTF
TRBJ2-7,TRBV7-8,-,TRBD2,TGTGCCAGCAGCTTACGGACTAGCGGGGGGGCCTACGAGCAGTACTTC,CASSLRTSGGAYEQYF
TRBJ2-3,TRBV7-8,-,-,TGTGCCAGCAGCAGGGGGGGAAGCACAGATACGCAGTATTTT,CASSRGGSTDTQYF
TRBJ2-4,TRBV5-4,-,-,TGTGCCAGCAGCGTTGGACAGAATGCGGAAAACATTCAGTACTTC,CASSVGQNAENIQYF
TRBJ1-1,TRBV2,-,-,TGTGCCAGCGGCAGGGTGAGTATGAACACTGAAGCTTTCTTT,CASGRVSMNTEAFF
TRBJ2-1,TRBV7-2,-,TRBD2,TGTGCCAGCAGCGCCCGACTAGCGGGGGGGATTGATGAGCAGTTCTTC,CASSARLAGGIDEQFF
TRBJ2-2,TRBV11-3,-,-,TGTGCCAGCAGCGATGGGGGGACCGGGGAGCTGTTTTTT,CASSDGGTGELFF
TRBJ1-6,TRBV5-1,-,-,TGCGCCAGCAGCTTGGGTCCAAATTCACCCCTCCACTTT,CASSLGPNSPLHF
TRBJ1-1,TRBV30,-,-,TGTGCCTGGAGTGACCCAACACCTGAAGCTTTCTTT,CAWSDPTPEAFF
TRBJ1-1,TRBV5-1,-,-,TGCGCCAGCAGCTTGATAGGACAGACCACTGAAGCTTTCTTT,CASSLIGQTTEAFF
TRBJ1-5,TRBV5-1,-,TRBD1,TGCGCCAGCAGCCCACAGGGGTGGGATCAGCCCCAGCATTTT,CASSPQGWDQPQHF
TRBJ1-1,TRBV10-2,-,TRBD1,TGCGCCAGCAGTGCCGGACAGGGCCCCACTGAAGCTTTCTTT,CASSAGQGPTEAFF
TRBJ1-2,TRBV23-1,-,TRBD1,TGCGCCAGCAGTCAACCCGACAGGGGGCCAGGCTACACCTTC,CASSQPDRGPGYTF
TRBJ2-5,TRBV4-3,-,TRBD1,TGCGCCAGCAGCCAGGGGACAGGTCCAGAGACCCAGTACTTC,CASSQGTGPETQYF
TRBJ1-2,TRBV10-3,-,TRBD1,TGTGCCATCAGTGAGACAGGGGACGGCTACACCTTC,CAISETGDGYTF